This T cell receptor (beta chain) originates from a study of tissue T cells after allogeneic stem cell transplantation. Sequencing was performed with immunoSEQ multiplex PCR; in TCRdb, only in-frame clones are kept and a portion is missing. The sample has around 25,000 clones; about 90% are singletons. Material: blood, obtained before transplantation. The receptor's source is a male donor aged 60 or over who later had graft-versus-host disease after an allogeneic stem cell transplant.

The CDR3 protein is CASSFGVGNTEAFF. The CDR3 DNA sequence: TGCGCCAGCAGCTTCGGGGTAGGGAACACTGAAGCTTTCTTT. This chain uses TRBV5-1 with TRBJ1-1; D uncertain. The V gene lost 2 bases and the J gene lost 1 base, with 9 bases spanning the gap. Germline V gene lookup returns CDR1 SGHRS and CDR2 YFSETQ. The CDR3 extends over 14 amino acids.